Below, one T cell receptor beta chain is given with its context. The CDR3 sequence is 16 residues long. The germline CDR1 and CDR2 sequences are SGHDT and YYEEEE. V dropped 3 bases and J dropped 3 bases, with 15 bases sitting between them. The entry originates in a study of blood T cells in healthy people across ages. Primers used in a second PCR of about 7 to 12 cycles were a sample-barcoded 5' primer and a J-beta primer mix. TCRdb itself ran the 5' RACE reads through MiXCR, one entry per CDR3 protein. The profile shows some 550,000 distinct CDR3 sequences, more than 45% of them singletons. The V gene is TRBV5-6, the J gene TRBJ1-4; D possibly corresponds to TRBD1 (6 bases). Sequenced: blood. The source of this sequence is a man older than 75 in good health. For the CDR3, the DNA is TGTGCCAGCAGCTACACCCCAGGGACACCTAATGAAAAACTGTTTTTT. It translates to CASSYTPGTPNEKLFF.